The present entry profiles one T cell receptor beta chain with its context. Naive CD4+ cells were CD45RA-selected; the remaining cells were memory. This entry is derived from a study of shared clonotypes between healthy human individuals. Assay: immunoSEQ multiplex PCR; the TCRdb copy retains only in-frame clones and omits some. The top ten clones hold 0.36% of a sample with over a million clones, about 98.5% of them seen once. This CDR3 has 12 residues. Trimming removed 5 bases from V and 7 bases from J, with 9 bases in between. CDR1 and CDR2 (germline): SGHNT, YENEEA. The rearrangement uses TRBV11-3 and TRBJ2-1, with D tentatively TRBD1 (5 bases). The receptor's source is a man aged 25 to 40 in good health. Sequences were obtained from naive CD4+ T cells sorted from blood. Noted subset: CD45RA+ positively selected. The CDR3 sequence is CASSGRDNEQFF. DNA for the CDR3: TGTGCCAGCAGCGGCAGGGATAATGAGCAGTTCTTC.